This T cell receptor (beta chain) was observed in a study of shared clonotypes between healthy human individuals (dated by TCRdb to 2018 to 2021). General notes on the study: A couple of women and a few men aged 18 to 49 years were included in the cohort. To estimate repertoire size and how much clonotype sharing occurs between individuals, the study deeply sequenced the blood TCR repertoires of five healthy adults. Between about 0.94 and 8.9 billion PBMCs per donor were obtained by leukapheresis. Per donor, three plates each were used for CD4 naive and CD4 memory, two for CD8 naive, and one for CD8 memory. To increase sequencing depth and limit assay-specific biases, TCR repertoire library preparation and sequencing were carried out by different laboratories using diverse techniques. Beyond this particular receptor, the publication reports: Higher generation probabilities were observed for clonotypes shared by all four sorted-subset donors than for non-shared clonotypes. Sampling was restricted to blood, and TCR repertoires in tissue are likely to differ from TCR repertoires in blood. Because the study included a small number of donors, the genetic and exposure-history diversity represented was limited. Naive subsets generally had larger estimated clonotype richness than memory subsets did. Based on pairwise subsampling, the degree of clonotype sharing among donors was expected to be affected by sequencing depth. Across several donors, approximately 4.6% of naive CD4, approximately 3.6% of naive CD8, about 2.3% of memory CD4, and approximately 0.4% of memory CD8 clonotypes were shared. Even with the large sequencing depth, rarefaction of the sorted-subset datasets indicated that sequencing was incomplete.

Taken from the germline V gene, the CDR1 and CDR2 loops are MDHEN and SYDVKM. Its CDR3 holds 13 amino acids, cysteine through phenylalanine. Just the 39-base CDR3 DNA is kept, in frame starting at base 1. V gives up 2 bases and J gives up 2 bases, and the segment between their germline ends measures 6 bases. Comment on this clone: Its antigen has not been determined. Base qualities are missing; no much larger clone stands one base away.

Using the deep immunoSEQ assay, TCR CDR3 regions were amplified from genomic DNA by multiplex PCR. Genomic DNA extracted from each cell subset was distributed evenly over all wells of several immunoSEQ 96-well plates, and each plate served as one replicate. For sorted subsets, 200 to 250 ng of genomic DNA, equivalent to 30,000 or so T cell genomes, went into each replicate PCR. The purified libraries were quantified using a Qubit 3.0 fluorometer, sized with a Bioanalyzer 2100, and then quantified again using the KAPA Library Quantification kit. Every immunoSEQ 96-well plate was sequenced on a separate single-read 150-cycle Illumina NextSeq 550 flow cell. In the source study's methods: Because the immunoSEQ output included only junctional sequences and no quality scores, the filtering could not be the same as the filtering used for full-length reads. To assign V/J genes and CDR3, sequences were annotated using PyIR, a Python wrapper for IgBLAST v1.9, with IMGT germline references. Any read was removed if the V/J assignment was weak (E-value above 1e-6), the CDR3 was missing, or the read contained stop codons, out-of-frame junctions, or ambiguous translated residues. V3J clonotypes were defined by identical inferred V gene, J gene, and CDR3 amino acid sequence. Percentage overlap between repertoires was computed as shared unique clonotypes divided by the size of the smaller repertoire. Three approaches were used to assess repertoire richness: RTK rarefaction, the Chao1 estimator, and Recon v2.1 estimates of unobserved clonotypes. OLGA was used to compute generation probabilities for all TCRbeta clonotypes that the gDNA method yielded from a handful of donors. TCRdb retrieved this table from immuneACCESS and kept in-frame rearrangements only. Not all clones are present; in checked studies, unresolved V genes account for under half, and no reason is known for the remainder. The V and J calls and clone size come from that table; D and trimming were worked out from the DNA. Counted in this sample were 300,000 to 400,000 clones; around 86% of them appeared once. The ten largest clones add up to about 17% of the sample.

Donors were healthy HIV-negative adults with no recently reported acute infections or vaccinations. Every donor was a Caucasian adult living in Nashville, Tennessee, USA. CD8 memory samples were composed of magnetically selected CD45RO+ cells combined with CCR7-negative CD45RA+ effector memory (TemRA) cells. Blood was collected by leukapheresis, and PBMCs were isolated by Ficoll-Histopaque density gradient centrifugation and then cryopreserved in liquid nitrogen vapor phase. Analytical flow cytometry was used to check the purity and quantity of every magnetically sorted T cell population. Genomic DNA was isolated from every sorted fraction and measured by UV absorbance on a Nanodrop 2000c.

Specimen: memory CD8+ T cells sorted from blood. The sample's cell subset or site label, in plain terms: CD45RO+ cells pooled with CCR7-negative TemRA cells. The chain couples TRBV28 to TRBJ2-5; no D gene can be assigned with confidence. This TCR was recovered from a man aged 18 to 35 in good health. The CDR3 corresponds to CASSLMGQETQYF. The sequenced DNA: TGTGCCAGCAGTTTAATGGGTCAAGAGACCCAGTACTTC.